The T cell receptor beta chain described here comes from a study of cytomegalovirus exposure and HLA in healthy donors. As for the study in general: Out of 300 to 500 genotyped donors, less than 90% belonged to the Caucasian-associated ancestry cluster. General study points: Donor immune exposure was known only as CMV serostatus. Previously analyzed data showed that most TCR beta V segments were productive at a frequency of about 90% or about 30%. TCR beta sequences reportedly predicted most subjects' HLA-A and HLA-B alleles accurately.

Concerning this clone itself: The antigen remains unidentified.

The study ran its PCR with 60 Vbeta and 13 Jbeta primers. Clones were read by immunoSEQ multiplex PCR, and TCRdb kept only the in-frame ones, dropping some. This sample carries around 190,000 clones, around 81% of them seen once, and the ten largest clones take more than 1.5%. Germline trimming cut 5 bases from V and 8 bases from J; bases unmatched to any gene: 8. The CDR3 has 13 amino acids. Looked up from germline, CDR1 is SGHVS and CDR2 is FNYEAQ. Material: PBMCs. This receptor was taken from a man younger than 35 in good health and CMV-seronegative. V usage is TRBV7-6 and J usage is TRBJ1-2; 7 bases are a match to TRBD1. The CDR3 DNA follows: TGTGCCAGCAGCCCGGGGACAGAAGCAGGCTACACCTTC. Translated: CASSPGTEAGYTF. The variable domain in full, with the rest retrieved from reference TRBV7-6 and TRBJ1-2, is GAGVSQSPRYKVTKRGQDVALRCDPISGHVSLYWYRQALGQGPEFLTYFNYEAQQDKSGLPNDRFSAERPEGSISTLTIQRTEQRDSAMYRCASSPGTEAGYTFGSGTRLTVV.